The rows below give T cell receptor beta chains drawn from one sample of a study of cytomegalovirus exposure and HLA in healthy donors. Sequenced by immunoSEQ multiplex PCR; TCRdb stores in-frame clones only, minus some. Seen here are about 93,000 clones, roughly 78% observed once, and the top ten hold around 7%. Sequencing used PBMCs. These receptors were collected from a man under 40 in good health and CMV-seronegative. Both conserved end residues are part of each CDR3. D genes are given only for firm matches. Not all rows give a size; the values are once, few, many and, for expanded clones, a class.

.	TRBV10-2	.	TRBJ1-2	CASSGRTHGYTF	TGCGCCAGCAGTGGACGGACTCATGGCTACACCTTC
.	TRBV30	.	TRBJ1-1	CAWTQGKSEAFF	TGTGCCTGGACTCAGGGAAAATCGGAAGCTTTCTTT
.	TRBV6-5	TRBD2	TRBJ2-3	CASSYTSGSPDTQYF	TGTGCCAGCAGTTACACTAGCGGGAGCCCAGATACGCAGTATTTT
.	TRBV9	.	TRBJ1-2	CASSVGKGPQANYGYTF	TGTGCCAGCAGCGTAGGTAAGGGGCCTCAAGCTAACTATGGCTACACCTTC
.	TRBV28	.	TRBJ2-7	CASSLPGVTEQYF	TGTGCCAGCAGTTTGCCAGGTGTAACCGAGCAGTACTTC
.	TRBV28	TRBD1	TRBJ1-5	CASSTGQLLNQPQHF	TGTGCCAGCAGCACGGGACAGCTACTAAATCAGCCCCAGCATTTT
.	TRBV30	TRBD1	TRBJ1-5	CAWSVTWTGGLDQPQHF	TGTGCCTGGAGCGTGACTTGGACAGGGGGCTTGGATCAGCCCCAGCATTTT
.	TRBV5-1	.	TRBJ1-5	CASSPGANSNQPQHF	TGCGCCAGCAGCCCGGGAGCAAATAGCAATCAGCCCCAGCATTTT
.	TRBV30	.	TRBJ2-4	CAWSVLSGKNIQYF	TGTGCCTGGAGTGTACTATCGGGGAAAAACATTCAGTACTTC
.	TRBV28	.	TRBJ2-3	CASSFGASWDTQYF	TGTGCCAGCAGCTTTGGGGCGAGTTGGGATACGCAGTATTTT
.	TRBV4-3	.	TRBJ2-3	CASSPTGKPIDTQYF	TGCGCCAGCAGCCCAACAGGGAAGCCGATAGATACGCAGTATTTT
.	TRBV7-2	TRBD1	TRBJ1-1	CASSLVGGQGAGAEAFF	TGTGCCAGCAGCTTAGTCGGGGGACAGGGGGCAGGAGCGGAAGCTTTCTTT
.	TRBV15	.	TRBJ2-7	CATSRVGGSYEQYF	TGTGCCACCAGCAGAGTTGGGGGGTCCTACGAGCAGTACTTC
.	TRBV6-5	TRBD1	TRBJ2-7	CASSYQRGQGISEQYF	TGTGCCAGCAGTTACCAGAGGGGACAGGGGATTTCCGAGCAGTACTTC
.	TRBV5-1	.	TRBJ2-3	CASSLVGSIGQGTDTQYF	TGCGCCAGCAGCTTGGTTGGGTCGATTGGGCAGGGAACAGATACGCAGTATTTT
.	TRBV27	.	TRBJ2-7	CASIPGPGPYEQYF	TGTGCCAGCATCCCGGGTCCAGGGCCCTACGAGCAGTACTTC
.	TRBV5-8	TRBD1	TRBJ2-7	CASSPWTGSTYEQYF	TGTGCCAGCAGCCCATGGACAGGGAGTACCTACGAGCAGTACTTC
.	TRBV25-1	.	TRBJ2-5	CASSEWSGETQYF	TGTGCCAGCAGTGAATGGAGCGGAGAGACCCAGTACTTC
.	TRBV5-1	TRBD2	TRBJ2-5	CASSSRTGGETQYF	TGCGCCAGCAGCTCACGGACGGGGGGAGAGACCCAGTACTTC
.	TRBV15	.	TRBJ2-4	CATSRDAQGLGAKNIQYF	TGTGCCACCAGCAGAGACGCTCAGGGGCTAGGGGCCAAAAACATTCAGTACTTC
.	TRBV5-1	TRBD1	TRBJ1-6	CASSKGVGGSSHSPLHF	TGCGCCAGCAGCAAGGGTGTAGGGGGCTCTTCCCATTCACCCCTCCACTTT
once	TRBV5-1	TRBD1	TRBJ2-5	CASRTGTGGPETQYF	TGCGCCAGCAGGACCGGGACAGGGGGTCCAGAGACCCAGTACTTC
.	TRBV6-5	TRBD2	TRBJ2-3	CASRGLAGTTDTQYF	TGTGCCAGCAGAGGCCTAGCGGGAACCACAGATACGCAGTATTTT
.	TRBV28	.	TRBJ1-1	CASTQGQGWKTEAFF	TGTGCCAGCACCCAAGGGCAGGGGTGGAAAACTGAAGCTTTCTTT
.	TRBV30	.	TRBJ1-5	CAWSQNSNQPQHF	TGTGCCTGGAGTCAGAATAGCAATCAGCCCCAGCATTTT
.	TRBV28	TRBD1	TRBJ1-2	CASSFFSGGVYGYTF	TGTGCCAGCAGTTTTTTTTCAGGGGGTGTCTATGGCTACACCTTC
few	TRBV5-1	TRBD1	TRBJ1-2	CASSLDRGYGYTF	TGCGCCAGCAGCTTGGACAGGGGCTATGGCTACACCTTC
.	TRBV30	.	TRBJ1-1	CAWSVQATEAFF	TGTGCCTGGAGTGTACAGGCCACTGAAGCTTTCTTT
.	TRBV5-1	.	TRBJ2-7	CASSLGTTEIGEQYF	TGCGCCAGCAGCTTGGGGACTACGGAGATTGGAGAGCAGTACTTC
.	TRBV10-1	.	TRBJ2-1	CASSERLAYEQFF	TGCGCCAGCAGTGAGAGGCTAGCCTATGAGCAGTTCTTC
.	TRBV15	.	TRBJ1-5	CATSRGGDNQPQHF	TGTGCCACCAGCAGAGGGGGGGACAATCAGCCCCAGCATTTT
.	TRBV11-2	.	TRBJ2-7	CASSLGLVSEQYF	TGTGCCAGCAGCTTAGGACTAGTATCCGAGCAGTACTTC
.	TRBV6-6	.	TRBJ1-3	CASSYDSSGNTIYF	TGTGCCAGCAGTTACGACAGCTCTGGAAACACCATATATTTT
.	TRBV4-3	.	TRBJ2-3	CASSHDSYTDTQYF	TGCGCCAGCAGCCACGATTCCTACACAGATACGCAGTATTTT
.	TRBV6-5	TRBD2	TRBJ2-7	CASNLAGGAYEQYF	TGTGCCAGCAATCTAGCGGGAGGCGCCTACGAGCAGTACTTC
.	TRBV5-4	TRBD2	TRBJ2-7	CASSFREGVDEQYF	TGTGCCAGCAGCTTTCGGGAGGGGGTCGACGAGCAGTACTTC
.	TRBV2	TRBD1	TRBJ1-1	CASINAGRGRGEAFF	TGTGCCAGCATTAATGCCGGCAGGGGGCGAGGTGAAGCTTTCTTT
once	TRBV27	TRBD1	TRBJ2-1	CASSFEGTGGNEQFF	TGTGCCAGCAGTTTTGAGGGGACAGGAGGGAATGAGCAGTTCTTC
.	TRBV19	TRBD2	TRBJ2-1	CASKLAGGLYNEQFF	TGTGCCAGTAAACTAGCGGGAGGGCTTTACAATGAGCAGTTCTTC
.	TRBV19	.	TRBJ2-1	CASSISSRNEQFF	TGTGCCAGTAGTATTAGTAGTCGCAATGAGCAGTTCTTC
.	TRBV5-1	.	TRBJ2-1	CASSPDNEQFF	TGCGCCAGCAGCCCGGACAATGAGCAGTTCTTC
.	TRBV2	.	TRBJ1-5	CASSESTGTRNQPQHF	TGTGCCAGCAGTGAATCTACAGGGACGCGCAATCAGCCCCAGCATTTT
.	TRBV7-9	.	TRBJ1-4	CASSLAGGNEKLFF	TGTGCCAGCAGCTTAGCAGGGGGAAATGAAAAACTGTTTTTT
.	TRBV30	.	TRBJ1-5	CAWSGGDQPQHF	TGTGCCTGGAGTGGGGGGGATCAGCCCCAGCATTTT
.	TRBV6-4	TRBD2	TRBJ2-1	CASRPLAGGPNEQFF	TGTGCCAGCAGACCTCTAGCGGGAGGGCCCAATGAGCAGTTCTTC
.	TRBV28	TRBD1	TRBJ1-6	CASSLYLLGQGNNSPLHF	TGTGCCAGCAGCCTTTATCTCCTTGGACAGGGGAATAATTCACCCCTCCACTTT
.	TRBV7-2	.	TRBJ1-5	CASSLRMGQGSQPQHF	TGTGCCAGCAGCTTAAGGATGGGGCAGGGAAGTCAGCCCCAGCATTTT
.	TRBV5-1	TRBD2	TRBJ2-3	CASSLSTSGGDTQYF	TGCGCCAGCAGCTTATCGACTAGCGGAGGAGATACGCAGTATTTT